This T cell receptor (beta chain) originates from a study of naive and memory T cell subsets. Trimming left V 8 bases short and J 2 bases short, with 16 bases between. The CDR3 length is 16 residues. The germline V gene encodes CDR1 MDHEN and CDR2 SYDVKM. Cells stained for CD3, CD4, CD8, CD45RA and CD27 were sorted into four subsets. General study points: Each distinct alpha or beta sequence counts as one clonotype. Gini index rose across naive, CM, EM and EMRA in CD4 and CD8.

There are a few counts of this clonotype. Its antigen is not identified. The beta constant-region primer was an equimolar mix of two oligonucleotides covering TRBC1 and TRBC2. Four rounds of PCR amplified the ligated cDNA using nested alpha and beta constant-region primers plus SP2. One entry per CDR3 protein results from TCRdb running MiXCR on the UMI-ligation and nested PCR reads. Here the sample spans some 110,000 distinct CDR3 sequences, over 30% being singletons. V usage is TRBV28 and J usage is TRBJ2-6; the D call may be TRBD1 or TRBD2 (5 bases each). What was sequenced was central memory CD4+ T cells from blood. The clonotype originates from a human donor in good health. CDR3 sequence (DNA): TGTGCCAGCGCCAATCGGGGCACTCCTGGGGCCAACGTCCTGACTTTC. The encoded protein is CASANRGTPGANVLTF.